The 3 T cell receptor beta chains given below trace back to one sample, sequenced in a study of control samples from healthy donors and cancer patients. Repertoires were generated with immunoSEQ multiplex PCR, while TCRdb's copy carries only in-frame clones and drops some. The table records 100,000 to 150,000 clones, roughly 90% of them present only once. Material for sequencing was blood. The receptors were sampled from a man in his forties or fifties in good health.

The CDR3 here is CATRELLGSSQPQHF. The CDR3, as DNA: TGTGCCACCCGGGAGTTGTTAGGTTCTAGTCAGCCCCAGCATTTT. The genes are TRBV19 and TRBJ1-5; unclear D gene. Germline V CDR1 and CDR2: LNHDA, SQIVND (reference sequence). The V gene lost 10 bases and the J gene lost 6 bases, with 22 bases spanning the gap. The CDR3 is 15 residues long. Full variable domain (missing parts from reference TRBV19 and TRBJ1-5): DGGITQSPKYLFRKEGQNVTLSCEQNLNHDAMYWYRQDPGQGLRLIYYSQIVNDFQKGDIAEGYSVSREKKESFPLTVTSAQKNPTAFYLCATRELLGSSQPQHFGDGTRLSIL.

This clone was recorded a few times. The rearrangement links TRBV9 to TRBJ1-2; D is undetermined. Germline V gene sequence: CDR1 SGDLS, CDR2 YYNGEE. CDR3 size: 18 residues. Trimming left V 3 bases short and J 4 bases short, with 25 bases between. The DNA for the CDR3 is TGTGCCAGCAGCGGGAGCGACCTCGGACCCACGACCCCCTATGGCTACACCTTC. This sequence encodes CASSGSDLGPTTPYGYTF.

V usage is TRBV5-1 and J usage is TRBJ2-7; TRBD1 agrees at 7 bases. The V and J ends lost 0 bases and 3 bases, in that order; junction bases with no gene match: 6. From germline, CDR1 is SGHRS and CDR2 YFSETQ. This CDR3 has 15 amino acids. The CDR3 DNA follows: TGCGCCAGCAGCTTGGCCCCTACAGGGGACTACGAGCAGTACTTC. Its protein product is CASSLAPTGDYEQYF.